Listed here are 21 T cell receptor beta chains from one sample, sequenced in a study of T cell responses to AZD1222 COVID-19 vaccine. Clones were read by immunoSEQ multiplex PCR, and TCRdb kept only the in-frame ones, dropping some. The profile shows more than 150,000 clones, just under 90% of them singletons. The sequenced sample was peripheral blood, obtained on day 0 of AZD1222 vaccination. Receptor source: an adult in good health.

The gene calls are TRBV2 and TRBJ1-5; weak D call: TRBD1 (6 bases). Trimming stripped 2 bases from V and 0 bases from J, with 8 bases between. Germline loops: CDR1 SNHLY, CDR2 FYNNEI. The CDR3 length is 15 residues. Written as DNA, the CDR3 is TGTGCCAGCAGTGAACCCAGGGGTAGCAATCAGCCCCAGCATTTT. Residues: CASSEPRGSNQPQHF.

This clone was seen a handful of times. The V call is TRBV28, the J call TRBJ1-2, with 8 bases fitting TRBD1. Germline V gene data show CDR1 as MDHEN and CDR2 as SYDVKM. Losses at the gene ends were 5 bases for V and 5 bases for J; bases not matched to a gene: 16. This CDR3 is 17 amino acids long. DNA for the CDR3: TGTGCCAGCAGTCCCCCCGGGACAGGCCCGATTCGGTATGGCTACACCTTC. Protein product: CASSPPGTGPIRYGYTF.

The chain couples TRBV28 to TRBJ2-7; 11 positions agree with TRBD1. The CDR3 is 15 residues long. V lost 5 bases and J lost 5; bases outside the gene matches: 8. Germline-derived CDR1 and CDR2 are MDHEN and SYDVKM. This chain's CDR3 is CASSTAGTGGHEQYF. The CDR3 DNA follows: TGTGCCAGCAGTACGGCCGGGACAGGGGGTCACGAGCAGTACTTC. The full variable domain, in which reference TRBV28 and TRBJ2-7 provide the parts outside the CDR3, is DVKVTQSSRYLVKRTGEKVFLECVQDMDHENMFWYRQDPGLGLRLIYFSYDVKMKEKGDIPEGYSVSREKKERFSLILESASTNQTSMYLCASSTAGTGGHEQYFGPGTRLTVT.

This clone showed up just once. The chain employs TRBV19 and TRBJ2-4, with D perhaps TRBD2 (6 bases). Looked up from germline, CDR1 is LNHDA and CDR2 is SQIVND (reference sequence). Trimming left V 4 bases short and J 0 bases short, with 7 bases between. The CDR3 covers 14 residues. DNA of the CDR3: TGTGCCAGTAGTACCGGGGGAGCCAAAAACATTCAGTACTTC. Its translation: CASSTGGAKNIQYF.

The V and J genes are TRBV11-2 and TRBJ2-7; D could derive from TRBD1 or TRBD2 (5 bases each). The length of the CDR3 is 15 residues. Trimming took off 2 bases at V and 3 bases at J, with 14 bases between the two ends. Per the germline V gene, CDR1 is SGHAT and CDR2 is FQNNGV. CDR3 DNA: TGTGCCAGCAGCTTATACCGGGACGTCAGCTACGAGCAGTACTTC. Protein: CASSLYRDVSYEQYF. Full variable domain (missing parts from reference TRBV11-2 and TRBJ2-7): EAGVAQSPRYKIIEKRQSVAFWCNPISGHATLYWYQQILGQGPKLLIQFQNNGVVDDSQLPKDRFSAERLKGVDSTLKIQPAKLEDSAVYLCASSLYRDVSYEQYFGPGTRLTVT.

This chain joins TRBV7-8 and TRBJ2-1; D remains ambiguous. With 2 bases removed from V and 6 bases from J, the gap between germline ends came to 20 bases. Germline CDR1 and CDR2: SGHVS and FQNEAQ. The CDR3 runs 17 residues. CDR3 sequence reads: CASSLLEVAGWINEQFF. CDR3 in DNA: TGTGCCAGCAGCTTACTAGAGGTCGCCGGGTGGATCAATGAGCAGTTCTTC.

The chain recombines TRBV5-1 with TRBJ2-1, with 12 bases identical to TRBD2. V lost 3 bases to trimming and J lost 6 bases; unmatched junction nucleotides: 7. The V gene's germline CDR1 is SGHRS and CDR2 YFSETQ. There are 16 residues in the CDR3. The CDR3 here is CASSSTLAGGVNEQFF. The CDR3 nucleotides are TGCGCCAGCAGCTCGACACTAGCGGGGGGAGTCAATGAGCAGTTCTTC.

This clone was detected once. This chain connects TRBV24-1 to TRBJ2-6, with D unclear. The CDR3 covers 15 residues. Trimming left V 4 bases short and J 0 bases short, with 6 bases between. The germline gives CDR1 KGHDR, CDR2 SFDVKD. This chain's CDR3 is CATSDPSSGANVLTF. CDR3 nucleotides: TGTGCCACCAGTGACCCCAGCTCTGGGGCCAACGTCCTGACTTTC.

This clone occurred once. The V call is TRBV5-1, the J call TRBJ1-3; 11 nucleotides line up with TRBD1. Per germline, CDR1 SGHRS and CDR2 YFSETQ. The CDR3 contains 15 residues. V dropped 4 bases and J dropped 2; count of bases not matched to a gene: 2. This CDR3 reads CASSRTGGPGNTIYF. CDR3 DNA sequence: TGCGCCAGCAGCAGGACAGGGGGCCCTGGAAACACCATATATTTT.

In regard to this clone: A junction boundary mismatches the germline segment, possibly from a read error. The sample carries other DNA sequences with the same CDR3. J is TRBJ2-7 and V is TRBV4-3, with 9 bases matching TRBD1. The CDR3 contains 15 residues. Germline V CDR1 and CDR2: LGHNA, YSLEER. CDR3 sequence: CASSQDSTGGYEQYF. CDR3 nucleotides: TGCGCCAGTAGCCAAGACTCGACAGGGGGCTACGAGCAGTACTTC.

The chain employs TRBV27 and TRBJ2-6; D may correspond to TRBD1 or TRBD2 (6 bases each). The CDR3 has 15 residues. The ends were cut back, 1 base at V and 4 bases at J, with 8 bases in the middle. Per germline, CDR1 MNHEY and CDR2 SMNVEV (reference sequence). The CDR3 protein is CASSLWGAGANVLTF. The CDR3 nucleotides are TGTGCCAGCAGTTTATGGGGGGCCGGGGCCAACGTCCTGACTTTC.

The chain uses TRBV19 and TRBJ1-2, with 9 bases that match TRBD1. Germline V lookup: CDR1 LNHDA, CDR2 SQIVND (reference sequence). Losses at the gene ends were 3 bases for V and 7 bases for J; bases not matched to a gene: 6. The CDR3 has 14 amino acids. The CDR3 spells CASSITVQGAGYTF. The CDR3 DNA is TGTGCCAGTAGTATCACGGTACAGGGGGCTGGCTACACCTTC. Drawing the rest from reference TRBV19 and TRBJ1-2, the complete variable domain is DGGITQSPKYLFRKEGQNVTLSCEQNLNHDAMYWYRQDPGQGLRLIYYSQIVNDFQKGDIAEGYSVSREKKESFPLTVTSAQKNPTAFYLCASSITVQGAGYTFGSGTRLTVV.

This sequence joins TRBV5-1 and TRBJ2-7; possible D gene TRBD1, 6 bases. Germline V gene sequence: CDR1 SGHRS, CDR2 YFSETQ. Trimming removed 2 bases from V and 2 bases from J, with 11 bases in between. This CDR3 has 14 residues. CDR3 amino acids: CASSLLQGAYEQYF. The CDR3 bases are TGCGCCAGCAGCTTACTACAGGGTGCCTACGAGCAGTACTTC.

The count of this clone is one. The chain couples TRBV6-5 to TRBJ1-6, with D perhaps matching TRBD1 (6 bases). Germline CDR1 and CDR2: MNHEY and SVGAGI. V was shortened by 0 bases and J by 7 bases, with 13 bases between the two germline ends. The CDR3 has 16 residues. DNA of the CDR3: TGTGCCAGCAGTTACTCGATAGCCAGGGGAAATTCACCCCTCCACTTT. It codes for CASSYSIARGNSPLHF.

The chain employs TRBV7-9 and TRBJ2-5, with 7 bases matching TRBD2. J lost 3 bases, V lost 1 base, and 8 bases had no gene match. The CDR3 is 16 residues long. Germline assignment: CDR1 SEHNR and CDR2 FQNEAQ (reference sequence). The CDR3 loop is CASSLGLAVAEETQYF. CDR3 nucleotides: TGTGCCAGCAGCTTAGGGCTAGCGGTCGCCGAAGAGACCCAGTACTTC.

The rearrangement links TRBV19 to TRBJ1-6; the match to TRBD1 covers 7 bases. Germline V lookup: CDR1 LNHDA, CDR2 SQIVND (reference sequence). Trimming took 3 bases from V and 7 from J; bases not matched to a gene: 9. This CDR3 spans 16 amino acids. The CDR3 bases are TGTGCCAGTAGTATGTTGAGGGGGCTGGACAATTCACCCCTCCACTTT. Translation gives CASSMLRGLDNSPLHF.

About this clone itself: Relative to the germline gene, one junction end is altered; a read error may explain this. The chain links TRBV5-6 to TRBJ2-1; 13 nucleotides align to TRBD2. CDR3 size: 15 residues. Germline lookup yields CDR1 SGHDT and CDR2 YYEEEE. The CDR3 here is CASTLRTSGGNEQFF. The DNA for the CDR3 is TGTGCCAGCACCTTGAGGACTAGCGGGGGTAATGAGCAGTTCTTC.

The count of this clone is one. The sample has other DNA sequences that encode this CDR3 too. The chain recombines TRBV18 with TRBJ1-1, with D hard to call. This CDR3 is 14 amino acids long. Between the trimmed V and J ends, which lost 2 bases and 1 base, there was a span of 8 bases. Germline V CDR1 and CDR2: KGHSH, LQKENI. The CDR3 is CASSPVEGNTEAFF. CDR3 nucleotide sequence: TGTGCCAGCTCACCAGTGGAGGGGAACACTGAAGCTTTCTTT.

This chain joins TRBV11-2 and TRBJ2-2, with D unclear. The CDR3 loop spans 14 amino acids. Germline CDR1 is SGHAT and CDR2 is FQNNGV. Deletions cut 0 bases from V and 6 bases from J, with 8 bases between. The CDR3 here is CASSLEGYAGELFF. In DNA form, the CDR3 reads TGTGCCAGCAGCTTAGAGGGGTACGCCGGGGAGCTGTTTTTT.

CDR3 sequence (DNA): TGCGCCAGCAGCCGAGGGCTGATTAGCACAGATACGCAGTATTTT. It specifies CASSRGLISTDTQYF. The chain couples TRBV4-1 to TRBJ2-3; D is possibly TRBD2 (5 bases). Germline V gene sequence: CDR1 MGHRA, CDR2 YSYEKL. Trimming removed 4 bases at V and 0 bases at J, with 11 bases between. The CDR3 length is 15 residues.

The gene calls are TRBV30 and TRBJ1-2; D remains unclear. Germline CDR1 is GTSNPN and CDR2 is SVGIG (reference sequence). Trimming left V 5 bases short and J 3 bases short, with 13 bases between. The CDR3 has 13 residues. CDR3 protein: CAWCPHGYYGYTF. CDR3 DNA sequence: TGTGCCTGGTGCCCTCACGGGTACTATGGCTACACCTTC.